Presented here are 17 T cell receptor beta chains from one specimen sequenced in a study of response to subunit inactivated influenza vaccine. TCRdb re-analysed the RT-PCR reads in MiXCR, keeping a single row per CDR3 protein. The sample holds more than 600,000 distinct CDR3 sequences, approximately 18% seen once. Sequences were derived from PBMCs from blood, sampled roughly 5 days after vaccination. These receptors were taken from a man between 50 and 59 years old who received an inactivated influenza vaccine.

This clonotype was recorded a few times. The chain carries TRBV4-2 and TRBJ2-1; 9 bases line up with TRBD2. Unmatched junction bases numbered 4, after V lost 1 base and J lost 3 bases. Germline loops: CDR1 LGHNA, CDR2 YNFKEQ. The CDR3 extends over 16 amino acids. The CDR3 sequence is CASSQGPAGGYNEQFF. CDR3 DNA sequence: TGTGCCAGCAGCCAAGGGCCAGCGGGAGGCTACAATGAGCAGTTCTTC.

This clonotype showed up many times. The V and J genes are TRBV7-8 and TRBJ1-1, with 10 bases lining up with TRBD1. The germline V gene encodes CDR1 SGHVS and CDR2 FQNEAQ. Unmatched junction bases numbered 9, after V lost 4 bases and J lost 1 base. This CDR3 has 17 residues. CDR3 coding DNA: TGTGCCAGCAGCTACTCGGGACAGGGGAAGGGGAACACTGAAGCTTTCTTT. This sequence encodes CASSYSGQGKGNTEAFF.

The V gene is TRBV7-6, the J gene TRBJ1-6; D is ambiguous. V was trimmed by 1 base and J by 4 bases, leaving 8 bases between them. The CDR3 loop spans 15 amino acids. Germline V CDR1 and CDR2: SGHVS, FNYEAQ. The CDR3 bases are TGTGCCAGCAGCTTAGTGTCCCAGTATAATTCACCCCTCCACTTT. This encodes CASSLVSQYNSPLHF.

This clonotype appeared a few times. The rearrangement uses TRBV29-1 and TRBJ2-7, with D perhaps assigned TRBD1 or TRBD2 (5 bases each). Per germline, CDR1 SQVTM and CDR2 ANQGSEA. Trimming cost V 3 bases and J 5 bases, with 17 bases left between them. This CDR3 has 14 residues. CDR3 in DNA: TGCAGCGTTGACGTAGGGACCCTAACCGACGAGCAGTACTTC. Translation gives CSVDVGTLTDEQYF.

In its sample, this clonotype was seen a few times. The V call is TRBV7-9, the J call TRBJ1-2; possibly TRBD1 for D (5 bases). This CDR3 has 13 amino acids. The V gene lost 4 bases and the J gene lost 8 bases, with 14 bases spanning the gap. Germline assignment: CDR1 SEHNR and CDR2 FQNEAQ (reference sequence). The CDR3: CASSWDLSEGYTF. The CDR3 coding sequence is TGTGCCAGCAGCTGGGACTTATCGGAAGGCTACACCTTC. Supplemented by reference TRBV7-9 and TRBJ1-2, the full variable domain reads DTGVSQNPRHKITKRGQNVTFRCDPISEHNRLYWYRQTLGQGPEFLTYFQNEAQLEKSRLLSDRFSAERPKGSFSTLEIQRTEQGDSAMYLCASSWDLSEGYTFGSGTRLTVV.

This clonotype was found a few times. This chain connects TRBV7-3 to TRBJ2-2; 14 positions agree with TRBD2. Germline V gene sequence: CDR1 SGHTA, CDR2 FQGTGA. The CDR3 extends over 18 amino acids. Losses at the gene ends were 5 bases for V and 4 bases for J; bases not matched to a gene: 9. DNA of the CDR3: TGTGCCAGCAGCCCGGGACTAGCGGGGGTACTATTCACCGGGGAGCTGTTTTTT. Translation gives CASSPGLAGVLFTGELFF.

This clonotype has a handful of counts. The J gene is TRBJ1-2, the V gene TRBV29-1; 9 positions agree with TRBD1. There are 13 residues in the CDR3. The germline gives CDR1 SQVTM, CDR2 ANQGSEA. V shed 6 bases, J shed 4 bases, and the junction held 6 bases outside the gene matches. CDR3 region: CSVSTGGLYGYTF. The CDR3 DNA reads TGCAGCGTCTCCACAGGGGGCCTCTATGGCTACACCTTC.

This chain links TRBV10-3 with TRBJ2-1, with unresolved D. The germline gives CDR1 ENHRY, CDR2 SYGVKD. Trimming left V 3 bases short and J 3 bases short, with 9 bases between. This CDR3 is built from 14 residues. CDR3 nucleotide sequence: TGTGCCATCAGTGAAGGCGTTATCTACAATGAGCAGTTCTTC. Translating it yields CAISEGVIYNEQFF.

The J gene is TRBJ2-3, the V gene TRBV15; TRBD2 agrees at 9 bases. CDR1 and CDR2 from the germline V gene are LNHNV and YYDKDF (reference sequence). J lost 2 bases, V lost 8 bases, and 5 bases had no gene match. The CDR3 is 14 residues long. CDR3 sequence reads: CATGAGGITDTQYF. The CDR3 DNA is TGTGCCACCGGGGCGGGGGGGATCACAGATACGCAGTATTTT.

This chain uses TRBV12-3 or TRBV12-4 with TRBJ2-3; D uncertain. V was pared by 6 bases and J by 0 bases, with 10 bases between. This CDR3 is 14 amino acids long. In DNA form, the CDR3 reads TGTGCCAGCAGCCAGGTATCTAGCACAGATACGCAGTATTTT. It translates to CASSQVSSTDTQYF.

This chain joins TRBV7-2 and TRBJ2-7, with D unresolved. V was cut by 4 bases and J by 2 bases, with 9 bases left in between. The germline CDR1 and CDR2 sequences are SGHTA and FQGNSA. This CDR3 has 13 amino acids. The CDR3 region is CASSSESTYEQYF. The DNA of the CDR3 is TGTGCCAGCAGCTCAGAGAGCACCTACGAGCAGTACTTC.

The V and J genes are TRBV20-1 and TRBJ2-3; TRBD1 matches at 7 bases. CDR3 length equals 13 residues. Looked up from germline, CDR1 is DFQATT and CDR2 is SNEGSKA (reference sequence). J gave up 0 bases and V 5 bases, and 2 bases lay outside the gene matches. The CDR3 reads CSAATGSTDTQYF. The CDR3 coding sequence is TGCAGTGCTGCGACAGGGAGCACAGATACGCAGTATTTT.

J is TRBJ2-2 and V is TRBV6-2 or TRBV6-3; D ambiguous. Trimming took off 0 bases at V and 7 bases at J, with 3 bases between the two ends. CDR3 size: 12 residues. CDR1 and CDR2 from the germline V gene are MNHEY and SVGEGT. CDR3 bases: TGTGCCAGCAGTTACTCTTACGGGGAGCTGTTTTTT. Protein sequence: CASSYSYGELFF.

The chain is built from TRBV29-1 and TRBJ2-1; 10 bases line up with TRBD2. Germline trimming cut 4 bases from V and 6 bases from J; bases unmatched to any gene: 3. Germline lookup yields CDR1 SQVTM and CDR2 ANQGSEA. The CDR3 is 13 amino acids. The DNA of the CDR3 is TGCAGCGTTGCTCTAGCGGGAGTCAATGAGCAGTTCTTC. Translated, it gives CSVALAGVNEQFF.

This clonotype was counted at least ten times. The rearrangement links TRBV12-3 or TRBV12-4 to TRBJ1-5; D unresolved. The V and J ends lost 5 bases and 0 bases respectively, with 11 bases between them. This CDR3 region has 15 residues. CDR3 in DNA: TGTGCCAGCAGTGGGAGGGATTATAGCAATCAGCCCCAGCATTTT. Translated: CASSGRDYSNQPQHF.

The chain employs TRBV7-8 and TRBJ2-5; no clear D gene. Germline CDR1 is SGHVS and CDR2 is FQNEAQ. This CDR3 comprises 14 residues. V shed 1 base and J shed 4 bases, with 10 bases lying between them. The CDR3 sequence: CASSLVSFVETQYF. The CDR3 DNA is TGTGCCAGCAGCTTAGTATCGTTTGTAGAGACCCAGTACTTC.

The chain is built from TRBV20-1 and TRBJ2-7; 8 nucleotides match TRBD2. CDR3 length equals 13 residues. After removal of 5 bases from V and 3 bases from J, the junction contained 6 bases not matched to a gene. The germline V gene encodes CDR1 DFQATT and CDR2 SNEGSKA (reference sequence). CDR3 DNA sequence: TGCAGTGCTCCATTAGCGGGGCGCTACGAGCAGTACTTC. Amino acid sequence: CSAPLAGRYEQYF.